This passage covers 24 T cell receptor beta chains from one sample sequenced in a study of shared clonotypes between healthy human individuals. Libraries were prepared by immunoSEQ multiplex PCR; TCRdb keeps only in-frame clonotypes and omits some of them. This table holds over 950,000 clones, about 80% found once. The sample taken for sequencing was memory CD4+ T cells from PBMCs. Subset meaning: CD45RA-negative fraction. These receptors were obtained from a man between 18 and 29 years old in good health. Some clones in this sample may be carry-over from other donors' samples.

J is TRBJ2-3 and V is TRBV5-4; D possibly matches TRBD1 or TRBD2 (6 bases each). The CDR3 extends over 14 amino acids. The germline V gene encodes CDR1 SGHNT and CDR2 YYREEE (reference sequence). With 2 bases removed from V and 4 bases from J, the gap between germline ends came to 11 bases. The CDR3 bases are TGTGCCAGCAGCTTAACAGGGACTCCAGATACGCAGTATTTT. Translated, it gives CASSLTGTPDTQYF. The complete variable domain, with remaining parts taken from reference TRBV5-4 and TRBJ2-3, reads ETGVTQSPTHLIKTRGQQVTLRCSSQSGHNTVSWYQQALGQGPQFIFQYYREEENGRGNFPPRFSGLQFPNYSSELNVNALELDDSALYLCASSLTGTPDTQYFGPGTRLTVL.

This chain links TRBV9 with TRBJ2-3, with 11 positions matching TRBD2. This CDR3 is 15 amino acids long. Losses at the gene ends were 2 bases for V and 4 bases for J; bases not matched to a gene: 3. In germline, CDR1 is SGDLS, CDR2 YYNGEE. The CDR3 coding sequence is TGTGCCAGCAGCGTTCTAGCGGGAGGACCAGATACGCAGTATTTT. Translated: CASSVLAGGPDTQYF.

V gene TRBV5-1 combines with J gene TRBJ2-2; maybe TRBD1 (5 bases). CDR1 is SGHRS, CDR2 YFSETQ, per germline. CDR3 length: 18 residues. V was shortened by 0 bases and J by 0 bases, with 15 bases between the two germline ends. CDR3 coding DNA: TGCGCCAGCAGCTTGGCAAAGACAGACACCGCGAACACCGGGGAGCTGTTTTTT. Protein product: CASSLAKTDTANTGELFF.

V usage is TRBV11-1 and J usage is TRBJ1-2; tentative D call: TRBD1 (5 bases). V lost 6 bases, J lost 7 bases, and 12 bases lay in between. CDR1 is SGHAT and CDR2 is FQDESV in the germline V gene (reference sequence). This CDR3 contains 12 residues. The CDR3 DNA reads as TGTGCCAGCAGTCGCCAGGGTTCTGGCTACACCTTC. It specifies CASSRQGSGYTF.

The rearrangement uses TRBV6-5 and TRBJ2-2; no clear D gene. This CDR3 comprises 16 residues. From germline, CDR1 is MNHEY and CDR2 SVGAGI. The V and J ends lost 0 bases and 0 bases respectively, with 8 bases between them. CDR3 nucleotides: TGTGCCAGCAGTTACTCGTCCGGGTCGAACACCGGGGAGCTGTTTTTT. It encodes CASSYSSGSNTGELFF.

The V gene is TRBV12-1, the J gene TRBJ1-1; the table's D call, TRBD1, has no DNA check behind it. TRBV12-1 is annotated as a pseudogene. The CDR3 sequence is 15 residues long. CDR3 region: CASSFAGRGDTEAFF. CDR3 DNA: TGTGCCAGCAGCTTTGCGGGCAGGGGGGACACTGAAGCTTTCTTT.

The chain has TRBV5-5 and TRBJ1-5; maybe TRBD1 (5 bases). The ends were cut back, 1 base at V and 7 bases at J, with 12 bases in the middle. Germline V lookup: CDR1 SGHKS, CDR2 YYEKEE (reference sequence). This CDR3 contains 14 residues. The CDR3 coding sequence is TGTGCCAGCAGCTTGCAGGGAGGGAGCCAGCCCCAGCATTTT. It translates to CASSLQGGSQPQHF.

The chain carries TRBV7-3 and TRBJ1-5; D unresolved. Between the trimmed V and J ends, which lost 3 bases and 4 bases, there was a span of 7 bases. CDR3 size: 13 residues. Germline V gene sequence: CDR1 SGHTA, CDR2 FQGTGA. In nucleotides, the CDR3 is TGTGCCAGCAGCTTCCAACCTAATCAGCCCCAGCATTTT. It codes for CASSFQPNQPQHF.

The V call is TRBV7-6, the J call TRBJ2-6; D is tentatively TRBD1 or TRBD2 (5 bases each). There are 15 residues in the CDR3. CDR1 and CDR2 (germline): SGHVS, FNYEAQ. Trimming stripped 5 bases from V and 4 bases from J, with 12 bases between. The chain's CDR3 is CASSPSGPGANVLTF. The CDR3 bases are TGTGCCAGCAGCCCCTCGGGACCCGGGGCCAACGTCCTGACTTTC.

The gene calls are TRBV15 and TRBJ2-7, with 7 bases fitting TRBD1. The CDR3 runs to 15 residues. Germline assignment: CDR1 LNHNV and CDR2 YYDKDF (reference sequence). V shed 1 base and J 4 bases; nucleotides not matched to a gene: 7. The CDR3, as DNA: TGTGCCACCAGCAGAGCAGGGGGACCAGGGTACGAGCAGTACTTC. This codes for CATSRAGGPGYEQYF.

The chain combines TRBV5-6 with TRBJ1-5; D not resolved. Germline values: CDR1 SGHDT, CDR2 YYEEEE. This CDR3 is 15 amino acids long. The V end was cut by 4 bases, the J end by 1 base, with 12 bases between. The CDR3 reads CASSRGVNSNQPQHF. Here the CDR3 DNA reads TGTGCCAGCAGCCGAGGAGTAAACAGCAATCAGCCCCAGCATTTT.

This clone was detected once. V and J are TRBV28 and TRBJ2-1, with D perhaps TRBD1 or TRBD2 (5 bases each). CDR3 length: 15 residues. Germline CDR1 and CDR2: MDHEN and SYDVKM. Trimming left V 7 bases short and J 8 bases short, with 21 bases between. The CDR3 DNA is TGTGCCAGCACCCCGAGGGGCAGGGAAGGGGATGAGCAGTTCTTC. This gives the protein CASTPRGREGDEQFF.

The CDR3 coding sequence is TGTGCCAGCAGTTATGGGACCCGCCGCACCTTCGAAGCTTTCTTT. It is translated as CASSYGTRRTFEAFF. The chain joins TRBV28 to TRBJ1-1; the D gene is possibly TRBD1 (5 bases). This CDR3 region has 15 residues. Germline assignment: CDR1 MDHEN and CDR2 SYDVKM. The V and J ends lost 4 bases and 8 bases respectively, with 20 bases between them.

This clone appeared a single time. The chain has TRBV7-9 and TRBJ2-7, with 9 positions matching TRBD1. This CDR3 is 15 amino acids long. The germline gives CDR1 SEHNR, CDR2 FQNEAQ (reference sequence). V dropped 2 bases and J dropped 2; count of bases not matched to a gene: 4. CDR3 in DNA: TGTGCCAGCAGCTTACCTCGACAGGGGGCCTACGAGCAGTACTTC. This translates into CASSLPRQGAYEQYF.

The V and J genes are TRBV6-1 and TRBJ2-7; 10 nucleotides agree with TRBD1. V lost 6 bases and J lost 7; bases outside the gene matches: 9. Germline V CDR1 and CDR2: MNHNS, SASEGT. The CDR3 is 14 amino acids. Here the CDR3 reads CASRRQGASYEQYF. CDR3 nucleotides: TGTGCCAGCAGACGACAGGGGGCAAGTTATGAGCAGTACTTC.

The rearrangement uses TRBV27 and TRBJ2-7; 7 bases match TRBD2. Germline values: CDR1 MNHEY, CDR2 SMNVEV (reference sequence). The CDR3 has 14 amino acids. Losses at the gene ends were 4 bases for V and 5 bases for J; bases not matched to a gene: 8. The CDR3 here is CASSYRRGSHEQYF. The CDR3 bases are TGTGCCAGCAGTTACCGACGCGGGAGCCACGAGCAGTACTTC.

This rearrangement joins TRBV9 to TRBJ2-2; 9 bases agree with TRBD1. CDR1 is SGDLS, CDR2 YYNGEE, per germline. CDR3 size: 16 residues. V lost 3 bases and J lost 6; bases outside the gene matches: 9. DNA for the CDR3: TGTGCCAGCAGCGGGGGACAGGGCCACCAGCCCGGGGAGCTGTTTTTT. Translation: CASSGGQGHQPGELFF.

The V gene is TRBV19, the J gene TRBJ2-3; D unclear. The germline CDR1 and CDR2 sequences are LNHDA and SQIVND (reference sequence). Trimming took off 3 bases at V and 4 bases at J, with 5 bases between the two ends. The CDR3 has 12 residues. The CDR3, as DNA: TGTGCCAGTAGTATGTCCGCAGATACGCAGTATTTT. Translation: CASSMSADTQYF. Complete variable domain (other parts from reference TRBV19 and TRBJ2-3): DGGITQSPKYLFRKEGQNVTLSCEQNLNHDAMYWYRQDPGQGLRLIYYSQIVNDFQKGDIAEGYSVSREKKESFPLTVTSAQKNPTAFYLCASSMSADTQYFGPGTRLTVL.

V is TRBV5-4 and J is TRBJ2-7; D is undetermined. In germline, CDR1 is SGHNT, CDR2 YYREEE (reference sequence). The CDR3 totals 12 residues. The V end lost 0 bases, the J end lost 3 bases, and 4 bases lay between the germline ends. CDR3 region: CASSLEDYEQYF. Here the CDR3 DNA reads TGTGCCAGCAGCTTGGAAGACTACGAGCAGTACTTC.

This clone has just a few counts. The V call is TRBV7-2, the J call TRBJ2-7, with D tentatively TRBD2 (6 bases). This CDR3 has 14 residues. Germline lookup yields CDR1 SGHTA and CDR2 FQGNSA. The V gene lost 2 bases and the J gene lost 2 bases, with 10 bases spanning the gap. CDR3 region: CASSLWGVTYEQYF. CDR3 in DNA: TGTGCCAGCAGCTTATGGGGGGTTACCTACGAGCAGTACTTC.

This clone occurred a few times. The chain couples TRBV5-5 to TRBJ1-6, with no clear D. This CDR3 is 16 amino acids long. Trimming took off 6 bases at V and 8 bases at J, with 21 bases between the two ends. Germline V gives CDR1 SGHKS, CDR2 YYEKEE (reference sequence). The CDR3 region has the DNA TGTGCCAGCAAGCCGGGGATGGTCGGGTTGTATTCACCCCTCCACTTT. Encoded protein: CASKPGMVGLYSPLHF. The variable domain in full, completed from reference TRBV5-5 and TRBJ1-6, reads DAGVTQSPTHLIKTRGQQVTLRCSPISGHKSVSWYQQVLGQGPQFIFQYYEKEERGRGNFPDRFSARQFPNYSSELNVNALLLGDSALYLCASKPGMVGLYSPLHFGNGTRLTVT.

The table lists this clone with a few counts. This rearrangement joins TRBV28 to TRBJ1-4; D unclear. The CDR3 is 13 residues long. Germline CDR1 MDHEN, CDR2 SYDVKM. The ends were cut back, 7 bases at V and 0 bases at J, with 6 bases in the middle. The CDR3 is CASKQPTNEKLFF. In nucleotides, the CDR3 is TGTGCCAGCAAGCAGCCAACTAATGAAAAACTGTTTTTT.

The gene calls are TRBV19 and TRBJ2-3; perhaps D is TRBD1 or TRBD2 (5 bases each). Trimming shortened V by 5 bases and J by 6 bases, and 18 bases separated the two germline ends. The CDR3 length is 15 residues. Per germline, CDR1 LNHDA and CDR2 SQIVND (reference sequence). CDR3: CASSLRDGRRDTQYF. CDR3 DNA sequence: TGTGCCAGTAGTCTTCGGGACGGTCGTAGGGATACGCAGTATTTT.

This clone turned up a few times. This rearrangement joins TRBV5-1 to TRBJ2-1, with 7 bases that match TRBD2. With V trimmed by 0 bases and J by 2 bases, 2 bases remained unmatched. This CDR3 comprises 15 residues. The germline V gene encodes CDR1 SGHRS and CDR2 YFSETQ. In DNA form, the CDR3 reads TGCGCCAGCAGCTTGGAGGGGACTACCTACAATGAGCAGTTCTTC. It specifies CASSLEGTTYNEQFF.